This T cell receptor (beta chain) stems from a study of T cell responses to AZD1222 COVID-19 vaccine. The J segment lost 8 bases and the V segment lost 6 bases, leaving 7 bases of the junction unmatched. The germline V gene encodes CDR1 MNHEY and CDR2 SMNVEV (reference sequence). The CDR3 length is 13 residues. Assay used: immunoSEQ multiplex PCR; TCRdb lists only in-frame clones, some missing. This table holds 100,000 to 150,000 clones, roughly 94% found once. The J gene is TRBJ1-5, the V gene TRBV27; 7 nucleotides match TRBD1. The clonotype comes from an adult in good health. The sample consisted of peripheral blood, taken on day 0 of AZD1222 vaccination. CDR3 protein: CASRPPGGEPQHF. The CDR3 nucleotides read TGTGCCAGCAGACCACCAGGGGGGGAGCCCCAGCATTTT.